This T cell receptor (beta chain) was found in a study of neurological immune-mediated disorders. General study results and limits: TCR clonal expansion peaked in HTLV-1-associated myelopathy patients and was lowest in multiple sclerosis patients. TCR-beta repertoires seemed private in all groups, with no expanded CDR3 amino acid sequences shared. No link was found between any clinical or MRI feature and the multiple sclerosis repertoire cluster.

Germline lookup yields CDR1 SGDLS and CDR2 YYNGEE. V trimming: 3 bases; J trimming: 0 bases; junction bases outside the gene matches: 3. The CDR3 has 14 amino acids. This clonotype was found many times. Antigen unknown. By 5'RACE with 10-nucleotide random UMIs, the cDNA was made. TCRdb processed the 5' RACE reads anew with MiXCR; each CDR3 protein has one entry. This sample carries over 60,000 distinct CDR3 sequences, roughly 4.5% of them seen once, and the ten largest clones take over 2%. Source material: PBMCs. This chain uses TRBV9 with TRBJ2-7; 7 bases agree with TRBD1. The receptor was derived from a woman aged 70 to 79 with multiple sclerosis. Written as DNA, the CDR3 is TGTGCCAGCAGCGCGACAGGGAGCTCCTACGAGCAGTACTTC. Its protein product is CASSATGSSYEQYF.